A single sample is the source of the 15 T cell receptor beta chains below, sequenced in a study of blood T cells in healthy people across ages (dated by TCRdb to between 2014 and 2016). The method behind the library was 5' RACE. TCRdb shows the sequencer as Illumina HiSeq 2500. A second 7 to 11 cycle PCR used a sample-barcoded 5' primer and a J-beta primer mix. The public reads were reprocessed in TCRdb via fastp at Q25 and MiXCR, keeping in-frame beta chains. Each CDR3 protein appears once, grouped with its most common genes and DNA. Here the sample has about 1.4 million distinct CDR3 sequences; approximately 59% occur a single time. The biggest ten clones account for 6.5% to 8.5% of the sample. The sequenced sample consisted of blood. These receptors were collected from a man between 18 and 29 years old in good health.

The rearrangement joins TRBV11-2 to TRBJ1-6, with D possibly TRBD1 on 5 matching bases. Per germline, CDR1 SGHAT and CDR2 FQNNGV. This CDR3 is 16 amino acids long. The V and J ends lost 5 bases and 4 bases respectively, with 15 bases between them. The CDR3 nucleotides read TGTGCCAGCAGCCACACCCGGGACCGTTATAATTCACCCCTCCACTTT. This sequence encodes CASSHTRDRYNSPLHF.

This clonotype was counted between two and nine times. The chain combines TRBV12-3 or TRBV12-4 with TRBJ1-2, with a weak D call TRBD1 (5 bases). With 6 bases removed from V and 6 bases from J, the gap between germline ends came to 23 bases. This CDR3 is built from 16 residues. For the CDR3, the DNA is TGTGCCAGCAGGGGCACCGGGACCCCTCTAAGGGATGGCTACACCTTC. As protein: CASRGTGTPLRDGYTF.

The chain combines TRBV28 with TRBJ1-2; no firm D call. This CDR3 has 14 residues. Germline V gene sequence: CDR1 MDHEN, CDR2 SYDVKM. Between the trimmed V and J ends, which lost 1 base and 0 bases, there was a span of 6 bases. The CDR3 reads CASSLSYSNYGYTF. CDR3 DNA sequence: TGTGCCAGCAGTTTATCTTATTCTAACTATGGCTACACCTTC.

The chain recombines TRBV20-1 with TRBJ2-1; 8 bases fit TRBD2. Germline CDR1 reads DFQATT; CDR2 reads SNEGSKA (reference sequence). With 0 bases clipped from V and 6 bases from J, the junction kept 4 bases outside the gene matches. The CDR3 sequence is 14 residues long. The CDR3 sequence: CSARDGLAINEQFF. Written as DNA, the CDR3 is TGCAGTGCTAGAGATGGACTAGCTATCAATGAGCAGTTCTTC.

This clonotype appeared a few times. The chain uses TRBV4-1 and TRBJ2-1, with D unresolved. The ends were cut back, 8 bases at V and 7 bases at J, with 12 bases in the middle. This CDR3 comprises 12 residues. Germline CDR1 MGHRA, CDR2 YSYEKL. The CDR3 DNA follows: TGCGCCAGCGCCCCGAGGCCGAATGAGCAGTTCTTC. This gives the protein CASAPRPNEQFF.

The chain carries TRBV29-1 and TRBJ1-5; 10 positions agree with TRBD1. V trimming: 4 bases; J trimming: 6 bases; junction bases outside the gene matches: 9. The CDR3 has 15 amino acids. The germline V gene has CDR1 SQVTM and CDR2 ANQGSEA. The CDR3 nucleotides are TGCAGCGTTGCCTTGCGACAGGGGGCCGGTCAGCCCCAGCATTTT. It is translated as CSVALRQGAGQPQHF.

The chain links TRBV28 to TRBJ2-7; D could derive from TRBD1 or TRBD2 (5 bases each). Trimming took 5 bases from V and 2 from J, leaving 7 bases between them. Looked up from germline, CDR1 is MDHEN and CDR2 is SYDVKM. This CDR3 has 12 residues. CDR3 DNA sequence: TGTGCCAGCAGTCGGGACGCCTACGAGCAGTACTTC. Translated, it gives CASSRDAYEQYF.

The chain is built from TRBV5-1 and TRBJ1-1; perhaps TRBD1 as D (6 bases). V lost 2 bases and J 0 bases, leaving 8 bases between the germline ends. The CDR3 length is 14 residues. CDR1 and CDR2 (germline): SGHRS, YFSETQ. CDR3 region: CASSFPGVNTEAFF. The CDR3 coding sequence is TGCGCCAGCAGCTTCCCAGGGGTGAACACTGAAGCTTTCTTT.

The rearrangement uses TRBV20-1 and TRBJ2-5; D gene unclear. The J call is in doubt because the DNA end fits TRBJ2-7 better. This CDR3 region has 13 residues. Germline-derived CDR1 and CDR2 are DFQATT and SNEGSKA (reference sequence). The CDR3 bases are TGCAGTACAACCATGGACGGATCCGGCGAGCAGTACTTC. Translated: CSTTMDGSGEQYF.

This clonotype was observed a handful of times. J is TRBJ2-7 and V is TRBV9, with TRBD1 matching 9 bases. This CDR3 region has 16 residues. The germline V gene has CDR1 SGDLS and CDR2 YYNGEE. After removal of 4 bases from V and 2 bases from J, the junction contained 10 bases not matched to a gene. Here the CDR3 reads CASSPRPGTGTYEQYF. CDR3 bases: TGTGCCAGCAGCCCCCGTCCCGGGACAGGGACCTACGAGCAGTACTTC.

This chain joins TRBV10-3 and TRBJ1-1; D ambiguous. Per germline, CDR1 ENHRY and CDR2 SYGVKD. Between the trimmed V and J ends, which lost 6 bases and 8 bases, there was a span of 10 bases. The length of the CDR3 is 11 residues. The CDR3 region has the DNA TGTGCCATCAGAAACGACGGGGAAGCTTTCTTT. It yields the protein CAIRNDGEAFF.

CDR3 sequence reads: CASSFRTTQRYEQYF. CDR3 bases: TGTGCCAGCAGTTTTCGGACTACACAGCGCTACGAGCAGTACTTC. V is TRBV12-3 or TRBV12-4 and J is TRBJ2-7; D is possibly TRBD2 (6 bases). Trimming removed 3 bases at V and 3 bases at J, with 15 bases between. This CDR3 region has 15 residues.

The chain carries TRBV4-1 and TRBJ1-1, with no clear D. The CDR3 is made up of 15 amino acids. V gave up 4 bases and J gave up 2 bases, with 14 bases separating them. Per the germline V gene, CDR1 is MGHRA and CDR2 is YSYEKL. The CDR3 loop is CASSRLDFRNTEAFF. DNA of the CDR3: TGCGCCAGCAGCCGCTTGGACTTTAGAAACACTGAAGCTTTCTTT.

The V and J genes are TRBV7-9 and TRBJ1-4; D may be TRBD1 (5 bases). The germline V gene has CDR1 SEHNR and CDR2 FQNEAQ (reference sequence). The CDR3 totals 19 residues. V was trimmed by 4 bases and J by 0 bases, leaving 21 bases between them. DNA of the CDR3: TGTGCCAGCAGCTCACCTTCGGGGGGGACTCTTGCAACTAATGAAAAACTGTTTTTT. As protein: CASSSPSGGTLATNEKLFF.

The genes are TRBV6-5 and TRBJ2-3; D gene uncertain. The length of the CDR3 is 15 residues. V was clipped by 6 bases and J by 4 bases, with 17 bases between them. Looked up from germline, CDR1 is MNHEY and CDR2 is SVGAGI. The CDR3 bases are TGTGCCAGCAGCCCCAGGTCCCGACCGCCAGATACGCAGTATTTT. Encoded protein: CASSPRSRPPDTQYF.